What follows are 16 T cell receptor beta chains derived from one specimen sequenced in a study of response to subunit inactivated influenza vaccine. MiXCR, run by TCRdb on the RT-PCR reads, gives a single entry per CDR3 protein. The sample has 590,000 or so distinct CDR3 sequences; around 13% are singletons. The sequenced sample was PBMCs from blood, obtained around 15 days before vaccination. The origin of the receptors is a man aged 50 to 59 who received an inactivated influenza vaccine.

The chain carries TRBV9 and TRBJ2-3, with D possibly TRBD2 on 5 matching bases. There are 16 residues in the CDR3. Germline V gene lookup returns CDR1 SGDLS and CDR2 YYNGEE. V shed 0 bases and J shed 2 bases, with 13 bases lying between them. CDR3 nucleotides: TGTGCCAGCAGCGTAGGGAATAGCGCCTACACAGATACGCAGTATTTT. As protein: CASSVGNSAYTDTQYF.

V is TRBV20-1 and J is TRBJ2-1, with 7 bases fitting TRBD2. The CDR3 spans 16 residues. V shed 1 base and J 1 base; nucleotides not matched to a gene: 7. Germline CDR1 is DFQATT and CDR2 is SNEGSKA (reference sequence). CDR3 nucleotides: TGCAGTGCTAGAGGGGCCGGGGGGATTTCCTACAATGAGCAGTTCTTC. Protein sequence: CSARGAGGISYNEQFF.

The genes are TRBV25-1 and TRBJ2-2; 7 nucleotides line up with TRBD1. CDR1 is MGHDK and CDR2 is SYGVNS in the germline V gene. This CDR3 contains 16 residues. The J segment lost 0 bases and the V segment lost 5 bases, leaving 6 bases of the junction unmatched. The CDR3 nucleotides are TGTGCCAGCAGTAAAAGGACAGGAGCGAACACCGGGGAGCTGTTTTTT. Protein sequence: CASSKRTGANTGELFF.

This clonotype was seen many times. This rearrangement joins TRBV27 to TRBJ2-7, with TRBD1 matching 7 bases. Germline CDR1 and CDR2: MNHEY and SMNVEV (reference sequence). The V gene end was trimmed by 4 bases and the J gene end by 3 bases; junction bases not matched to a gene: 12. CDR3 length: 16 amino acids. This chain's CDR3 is CASSSFVRDRDYEQYF. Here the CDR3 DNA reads TGTGCCAGCAGTTCTTTCGTTAGGGACAGAGACTACGAGCAGTACTTC.

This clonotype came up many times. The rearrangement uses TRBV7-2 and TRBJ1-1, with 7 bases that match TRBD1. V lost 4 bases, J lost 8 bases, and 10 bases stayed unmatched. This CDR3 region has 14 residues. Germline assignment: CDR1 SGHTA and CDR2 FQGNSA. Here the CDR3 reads CASSYAAGGSEAFF. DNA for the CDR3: TGTGCCAGCAGCTATGCGGCAGGGGGATCGGAAGCTTTCTTT.

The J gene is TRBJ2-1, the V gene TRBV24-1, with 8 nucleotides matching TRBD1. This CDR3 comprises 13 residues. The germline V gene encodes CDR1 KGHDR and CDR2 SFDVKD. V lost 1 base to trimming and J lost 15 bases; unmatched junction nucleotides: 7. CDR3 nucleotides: TGTGCCACCAGTGATTTAGTGAGACAGGGGACGTTCTTC. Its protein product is CATSDLVRQGTFF.

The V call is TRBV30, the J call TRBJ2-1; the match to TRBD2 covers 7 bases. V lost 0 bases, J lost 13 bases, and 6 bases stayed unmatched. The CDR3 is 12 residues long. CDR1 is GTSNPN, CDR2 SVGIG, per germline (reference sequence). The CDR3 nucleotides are TGTGCCTGGAGTGTAACGCGGGAGAATCAGTTCTTC. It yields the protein CAWSVTRENQFF.

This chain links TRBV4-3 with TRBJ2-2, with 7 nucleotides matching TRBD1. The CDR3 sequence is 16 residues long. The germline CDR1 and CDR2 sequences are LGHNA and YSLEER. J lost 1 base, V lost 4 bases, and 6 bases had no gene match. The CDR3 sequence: CASSRRGPQNTGELFF. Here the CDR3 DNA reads TGCGCCAGCAGCCGAAGGGGGCCACAGAACACCGGGGAGCTGTTTTTT.

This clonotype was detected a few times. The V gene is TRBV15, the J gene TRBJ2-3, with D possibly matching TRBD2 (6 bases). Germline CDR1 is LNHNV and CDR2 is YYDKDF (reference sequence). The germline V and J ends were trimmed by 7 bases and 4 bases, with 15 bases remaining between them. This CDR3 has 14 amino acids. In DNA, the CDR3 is TGTGCCACCACCTGGCGGGGCCATGCAGATACGCAGTATTTT. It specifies CATTWRGHADTQYF.

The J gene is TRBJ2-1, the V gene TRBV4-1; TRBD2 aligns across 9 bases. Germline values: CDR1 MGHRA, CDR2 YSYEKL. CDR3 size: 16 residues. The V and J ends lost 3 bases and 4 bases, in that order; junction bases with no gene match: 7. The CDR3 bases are TGCGCCAGCAGCCAGGATAGCGGGGGAGCTTACAATGAGCAGTTCTTC. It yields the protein CASSQDSGGAYNEQFF.

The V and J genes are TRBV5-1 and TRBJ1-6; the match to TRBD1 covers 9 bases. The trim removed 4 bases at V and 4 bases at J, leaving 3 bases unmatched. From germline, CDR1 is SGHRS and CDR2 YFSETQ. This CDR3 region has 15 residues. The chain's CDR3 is CASSEDRGYNSPLHF. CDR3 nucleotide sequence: TGCGCCAGCAGCGAAGACAGGGGGTATAATTCACCCCTCCACTTT.

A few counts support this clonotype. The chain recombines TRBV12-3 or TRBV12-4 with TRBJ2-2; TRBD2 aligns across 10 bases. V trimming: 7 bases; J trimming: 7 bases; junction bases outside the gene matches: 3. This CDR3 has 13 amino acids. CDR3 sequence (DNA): TGTGCCAGCACCGGGACTAGCGTCGGGGAGCTGTTTTTT. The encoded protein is CASTGTSVGELFF.

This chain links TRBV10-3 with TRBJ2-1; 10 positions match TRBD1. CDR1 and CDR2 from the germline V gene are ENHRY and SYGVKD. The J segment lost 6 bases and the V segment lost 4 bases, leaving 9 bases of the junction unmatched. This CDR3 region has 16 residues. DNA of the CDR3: TGTGCCATCAGTGTCTACCGGGACAGGGGAGGCAATGAGCAGTTCTTC. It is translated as CAISVYRDRGGNEQFF.

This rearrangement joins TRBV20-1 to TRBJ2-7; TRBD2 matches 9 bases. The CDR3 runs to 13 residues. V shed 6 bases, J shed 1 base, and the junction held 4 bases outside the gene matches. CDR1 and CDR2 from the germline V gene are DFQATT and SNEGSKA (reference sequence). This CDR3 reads CSAVAGVSYEQYF. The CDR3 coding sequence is TGCAGTGCCGTAGCGGGGGTTTCCTACGAGCAGTACTTC.

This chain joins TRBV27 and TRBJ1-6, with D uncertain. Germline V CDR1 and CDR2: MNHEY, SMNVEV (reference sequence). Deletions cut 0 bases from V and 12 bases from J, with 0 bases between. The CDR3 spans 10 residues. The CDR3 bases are TGTGCCAGCAGTTTATCACCCCTCCACTTT. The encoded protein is CASSLSPLHF.

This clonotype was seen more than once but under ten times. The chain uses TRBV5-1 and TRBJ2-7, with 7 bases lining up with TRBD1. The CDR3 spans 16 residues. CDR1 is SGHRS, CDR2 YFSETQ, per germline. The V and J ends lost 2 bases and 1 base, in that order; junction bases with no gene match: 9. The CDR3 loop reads CASSLTLDRPSYEQYF. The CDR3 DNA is TGCGCCAGCAGCTTAACCCTGGACAGGCCATCCTACGAGCAGTACTTC. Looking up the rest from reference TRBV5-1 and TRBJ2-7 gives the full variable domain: KAGVTQTPRYLIKTRGQQVTLSCSPISGHRSVSWYQQTPGQGLQFLFEYFSETQRNKGNFPGRFSGRQFSNSRSEMNVSTLELGDSALYLCASSLTLDRPSYEQYFGPGTRLTVT.